These T cell receptor beta chains were read from a single sample in a study of beta chain features in type 1 diabetes. TCRdb's copy holds only in-frame clones and misses some; the assay was immunoSEQ multiplex PCR. The sample carries some 640,000 clones, about an eighth recorded once. Source material: naive CD4+ T cells from blood. Receptors were obtained from a man aged 18 to 30 with type 1 diabetes. CDR3s include the opening cysteine and the closing phenylalanine or tryptophan. D genes are given only for firm matches. The size field is filled for only some rows; it gives once, few, many or a size class.

>TRBV28|once|TRBD2|TRBJ2-3
TGTGCCAGCAGTTCTTCCCTAGCGGGGGGGCAGCATACGCAGTATTTT
CASSSSLAGGQHTQYF
>TRBV9|.|.|TRBJ2-3
TGTGCCAGCAGCGTAGGCACGGGAAGCACAGATACGCAGTATTTT
CASSVGTGSTDTQYF
>TRBV7-2|few|.|TRBJ2-7
TGTGCCAGCAGCTTAGCCAGGGATTTTTCCGAGCAGTACTTC
CASSLARDFSEQYF
>TRBV9|few|.|TRBJ1-1
TGTGCCAGCAGTAACCACTTTGAAGCTTTCTTT
CASSNHFEAFF
>TRBV27|.|TRBD1|TRBJ1-2
TGTGCCAGCAAGGAGCAGGGGGCGCCGTCCAACTATGGCTACACCTTC
CASKEQGAPSNYGYTF
>TRBV7-9|few|TRBD1|TRBJ2-2
TGTGCCAGCAGCTCGAGCAGGGGGTTGCCGAGTACCGGGGAGCTGTTTTTT
CASSSSRGLPSTGELFF
>TRBV7-9|few|.|TRBJ2-5
TGTGCCAGCAGCGGACAGGGAGGGGAGACCCAGTACTTC
CASSGQGGETQYF
>TRBV7-2|few|.|TRBJ1-1
TGTGCCAGCAGCCCGCGGGGGGTTATGAACACTGAAGCTTTCTTT
CASSPRGVMNTEAFF
>TRBV6-5|.|.|TRBJ1-5
TGTGCCAGCAGTCACGGGGGCAATCAGCCCCAGCATTTT
CASSHGGNQPQHF
>TRBV9|.|.|TRBJ2-2
TGTGCCAGCAGCGTAGGAGTTTACGCCGACACCGGGGAGCTGTTTTTT
CASSVGVYADTGELFF
>TRBV5-1|.|.|TRBJ2-5
TGCGCCAGCAGCCTTCCTCCTCGTGGGAACCAAGAGACCCAGTACTTC
CASSLPPRGNQETQYF
>TRBV5-6|few|.|TRBJ2-3
TGTGCCAGCAGCTTGAATACAGATACGCAGTATTTT
CASSLNTDTQYF
>TRBV27|.|.|TRBJ2-5
TGTGCCAGCAGTTTATCGAGTGGGAAAGAGACCCAGTACTTC
CASSLSSGKETQYF
>TRBV6-5|few|.|TRBJ1-2
TGTGCCACCTCTAAACAGGGTTATACCTATGGCTACACCTTC
CATSKQGYTYGYTF
>TRBV18|few|.|TRBJ1-5
TGTGCCAGCTCACCACAATCAGGGGAACATCAGCCCCAGCATTTT
CASSPQSGEHQPQHF
>TRBV6-5|few|.|TRBJ1-2
TGTGCCAGCAGTTTCGATGAAGACTATGGCTACACCTTC
CASSFDEDYGYTF
>TRBV19|.|TRBD2|TRBJ2-2
TGTGCCAGTCAGGGACTAGCGAACACCGGGGAGCTGTTTTTT
CASQGLANTGELFF
>TRBV18|few|TRBD2|TRBJ2-1
TGTGCCAGCTCACCACCGAGAGGAGCGGGACGGGATGAGCAGTTCTTC
CASSPPRGAGRDEQFF
>TRBV7-2|.|.|TRBJ2-7
TGTGCCAGCAGCTTAGCTTTATTGCGTGAGCAGTACTTC
CASSLALLREQYF
>TRBV9|few|.|TRBJ1-5
TGTGCCAGCAGCCGGATGGTGGGTCAGCCCCAGCATTTT
CASSRMVGQPQHF
>TRBV2|few|.|TRBJ1-1
TGTGCCAGCAGTGAACGGGTTCAGACTGAAGCTTTCTTT
CASSERVQTEAFF
>TRBV30|.|.|TRBJ2-2
TGTGCCTGGAGTGTACTGTCCAGCGGGGAGCTGTTTTTT
CAWSVLSSGELFF
>TRBV30|.|.|TRBJ1-1
TGTGCCTGGAGGGGGGGCGTTGAAGCTTTCTTT
CAWRGGVEAFF
>TRBV5-1|few|.|TRBJ1-5
TGCGCCAGCAGCTTGGGATTCCCTAATCAGCCCCAGCATTTT
CASSLGFPNQPQHF
>TRBV5-4|few|.|TRBJ1-1
TGTGCCAGCAGCCGGGGGGTGAACACTGAAGCTTTCTTT
CASSRGVNTEAFF
>TRBV30|.|.|TRBJ2-7
TGTGCCTGGAGAAAAGATAGAGCCTACGAGCAGTACTTC
CAWRKDRAYEQYF
>TRBV19|.|.|TRBJ2-7
TGTGCCAGTAGTATAGGTAGGGGGACCTACGAGCAGTACTTC
CASSIGRGTYEQYF
>TRBV6-5|.|.|TRBJ1-6
TGTGCCAGCAGCTCACCCGGTGGCTATAATTCACCCCTCCACTTT
CASSSPGGYNSPLHF
>TRBV29-1|.|.|TRBJ2-1
TGCAGCCTATCGGGATACAATGAGCAGTTCTTC
CSLSGYNEQFF
>TRBV11-1|.|.|TRBJ2-7
TGTGCCAGCAGCTTCGCGGACTACGAGCAGTACTTC
CASSFADYEQYF
>TRBV18|.|TRBD2|TRBJ2-7
TGTGCCAGCTCACCGTGGCGGGGAGGGGCCTACGAGCAGTACTTC
CASSPWRGGAYEQYF